Below are 29 T cell receptor beta chains sequenced from a single sample in a study of technical replicates of blood from several donors. Libraries were prepared by immunoSEQ multiplex PCR; TCRdb keeps only in-frame clonotypes and omits some of them. The sample holds around 80,000 clones, 98% seen once. The source material was T cells isolated from PBMCs. The receptors come from a human donor in good health.

This clone was recorded once. This chain links TRBV5-1 with TRBJ2-7, with TRBD2 identical over 7 bases. Trimming took 6 bases from V and 3 from J; bases not matched to a gene: 9. This CDR3 region has 14 residues. CDR1 SGHRS and CDR2 YFSETQ come from the germline V gene. CDR3 sequence: CASTPGLADYEQYF. The DNA for the CDR3 is TGCGCCAGCACTCCAGGTCTAGCGGACTACGAGCAGTACTTC.

This chain uses TRBV10-3 with TRBJ1-1; no definite D call. This CDR3 region has 12 residues. V gave up 8 bases and J gave up 1 base, with 8 bases separating them. Germline V CDR1 and CDR2: ENHRY, SYGVKD. CDR3 protein: CAIAGANTEAFF. The CDR3 nucleotides read TGTGCCATCGCGGGTGCGAACACTGAAGCTTTCTTT.

The chain carries TRBV25-1 and TRBJ1-1, with TRBD1 identical over 8 bases. Germline lookup yields CDR1 MGHDK and CDR2 SYGVNS. The CDR3 is made up of 14 amino acids. Losses at the gene ends were 4 bases for V and 4 bases for J; bases not matched to a gene: 5. CDR3 in DNA: TGTGCCAGCAGTGCCGACAGGGGCATCACTGAAGCTTTCTTT. Translation: CASSADRGITEAFF. The full variable domain, in which reference TRBV25-1 and TRBJ1-1 provide the parts outside the CDR3, is EADIYQTPRYLVIGTGKKITLECSQTMGHDKMYWYQQDPGMELHLIHYSYGVNSTEKGDLSSESTVSRIRTEHFPLTLESARPSHTSQYLCASSADRGITEAFFGQGTRLTVV.

The rearrangement joins TRBV28 to TRBJ1-1, with TRBD1 identical over 7 bases. This CDR3 is built from 14 residues. Germline CDR1 is MDHEN and CDR2 is SYDVKM. Germline trimming cut 4 bases from V and 1 base from J; bases unmatched to any gene: 3. The DNA for the CDR3 is TGTGCCAGCAGTTCCTGGACAGGGAACACTGAAGCTTTCTTT. It codes for CASSSWTGNTEAFF.

The V gene is TRBV16, the J gene TRBJ1-1; the D is unclear. Germline V lookup: CDR1 KGHSY, CDR2 FQNENV. Trimming removed 0 bases at V and 1 base at J, with 15 bases between. The CDR3 length is 17 residues. The CDR3 region is CASSQSVNFGGNTEAFF. CDR3 sequence (DNA): TGTGCCAGCAGCCAATCTGTCAATTTCGGCGGGAACACTGAAGCTTTCTTT.

V gene TRBV27 combines with J gene TRBJ2-7; 8 nucleotides agree with TRBD2. Germline trimming cut 4 bases from V and 7 bases from J; bases unmatched to any gene: 3. The germline gives CDR1 MNHEY, CDR2 SMNVEV (reference sequence). This CDR3 comprises 12 residues. CDR3 sequence: CASSYLAGEQYF. CDR3 nucleotides: TGTGCCAGCAGTTACCTAGCGGGTGAGCAGTACTTC.

The chain recombines TRBV5-1 with TRBJ2-3, with TRBD2 matching 12 bases. CDR1 is SGHRS, CDR2 YFSETQ, per germline. V was clipped by 3 bases and J by 0 bases; unmatched bases: 5. This CDR3 is 17 amino acids long. The DNA of the CDR3 is TGCGCCAGCAGCTCCCTAGCGGGGGGGCAGAGCACAGATACGCAGTATTTT. As protein: CASSSLAGGQSTDTQYF.

V gene TRBV19 combines with J gene TRBJ1-5; no reliable D call. Trimming took 8 bases from V and 9 from J, leaving 14 bases between them. The germline gives CDR1 LNHDA, CDR2 SQIVND (reference sequence). This CDR3 is built from 12 residues. As DNA, the CDR3 is TGTGCCAGTGCCTCCCTTTCTAGGCCCCAGCATTTT. The encoded protein is CASASLSRPQHF.

This chain's CDR3 is CASSLVGLGNEQFF. The CDR3 bases are TGCGCCAGCAGCTTGGTGGGACTAGGCAATGAGCAGTTCTTC. The V gene is TRBV5-1, the J gene TRBJ2-1; TRBD2 aligns across 8 bases. Trimming took 0 bases from V and 6 from J; bases not matched to a gene: 2. The CDR3 runs 14 residues. The germline V gene encodes CDR1 SGHRS and CDR2 YFSETQ.

The CDR3 DNA reads as TGCGCCAGCAGCAGGGGACAGGGGGTAAGGGATACTGAAGCTTTCTTT. Its translation is CASSRGQGVRDTEAFF. The gene calls are TRBV5-1 and TRBJ1-1, with TRBD1 matching 11 bases. The CDR3 has 16 amino acids. V lost 4 bases, J lost 5 bases, and 10 bases stayed unmatched. Germline V gives CDR1 SGHRS, CDR2 YFSETQ. The full variable domain, rest sourced from reference TRBV5-1 and TRBJ1-1, is KAGVTQTPRYLIKTRGQQVTLSCSPISGHRSVSWYQQTPGQGLQFLFEYFSETQRNKGNFPGRFSGRQFSNSRSEMNVSTLELGDSALYLCASSRGQGVRDTEAFFGQGTRLTVV.

This clone was detected once. V and J are TRBV5-1 and TRBJ1-2; 7 positions agree with TRBD1. The CDR3 extends over 15 amino acids. Per the germline V gene, CDR1 is SGHRS and CDR2 is YFSETQ. Trimming removed 4 bases from V and 4 bases from J; junction bases left unmatched: 10. In nucleotides, the CDR3 is TGCGCCAGCAGCGAAACCGAGGGACAGCTCTATGGCTACACCTTC. Translating it yields CASSETEGQLYGYTF.

This chain uses TRBV9 with TRBJ1-2; no definite D call. V dropped 0 bases and J dropped 6 bases, with 15 bases sitting between them. Germline CDR1 is SGDLS and CDR2 is YYNGEE. CDR3 length: 15 residues. CDR3 nucleotides: TGTGCCAGCAGCGTAGCTAGCCCCACTGCACATGGCTACACCTTC. This gives the protein CASSVASPTAHGYTF. Looking up the rest from reference TRBV9 and TRBJ1-2 gives the full variable domain: DSGVTQTPKHLITATGQRVTLRCSPRSGDLSVYWYQQSLDQGLQFLIQYYNGEERAKGNILERFSAQQFPDLHSELNLSSLELGDSALYFCASSVASPTAHGYTFGSGTRLTVV.

The chain uses TRBV4-1 and TRBJ2-3; maybe TRBD2 (5 bases). The germline CDR1 and CDR2 sequences are MGHRA and YSYEKL. This CDR3 is 16 amino acids long. V was shortened by 1 base and J by 7 bases, with 18 bases between the two germline ends. CDR3 in DNA: TGCGCCAGCAGCCAAGTGCTAGCTAAGAGTACATATACGCAGTATTTT. Amino acids: CASSQVLAKSTYTQYF.

This chain links TRBV5-6 with TRBJ2-1; possibly TRBD2 for D (6 bases). The V end lost 0 bases, the J end lost 7 bases, and 11 bases lay between the germline ends. This CDR3 has 14 residues. Germline loops: CDR1 SGHDT, CDR2 YYEEEE. Here the CDR3 DNA reads TGTGCCAGCAGCTTGGCACTAGCTGGTAATGAGCAGTTCTTC. Its translation: CASSLALAGNEQFF.

This chain uses TRBV29-1 with TRBJ1-2, with D maybe TRBD1 (6 bases). The CDR3 is 14 residues long. Germline V gene data show CDR1 as SQVTM and CDR2 as ANQGSEA. V lost 6 bases, J lost 4 bases, and 18 bases lay in between. The CDR3 is CSVKSTDRFYGYTF. The CDR3 bases are TGCAGCGTGAAGAGCACCGACAGGTTCTATGGCTACACCTTC.

The J gene is TRBJ2-1, the V gene TRBV7-9, with TRBD2 matching 12 bases. V shed 1 base and J 5 bases; nucleotides not matched to a gene: 3. From germline, CDR1 is SEHNR and CDR2 FQNEAQ (reference sequence). The CDR3 consists of 16 residues. The CDR3 nucleotides are TGTGCCAGCAGCTTAGGGACTAGCGGGGCGAACAATGAGCAGTTCTTC. Residues: CASSLGTSGANNEQFF.

This chain connects TRBV4-1 to TRBJ2-7; perhaps TRBD2 as D (6 bases). Deletions cut 4 bases from V and 9 bases from J, with 19 bases between. The CDR3 extends over 14 amino acids. Germline CDR1 MGHRA, CDR2 YSYEKL. The CDR3 DNA is TGCGCCAGCAGCCCAGGTACCCCCCGGGGGAGGCAGTACTTC. It is translated as CASSPGTPRGRQYF.

CDR3 coding DNA: TGTGCCAGCTCACCAGACACCGGTAACACTGAAGCTTTCTTT. As protein: CASSPDTGNTEAFF. The genes are TRBV18 and TRBJ1-1, with D uncertain. V lost 2 bases to trimming and J lost 2 bases, with 9 bases between them. The V gene's germline CDR1 is KGHSH and CDR2 LQKENI. CDR3 length: 14 amino acids.

This clone has a single count. The rearrangement links TRBV19 to TRBJ1-3; D uncertain. The CDR3 extends over 15 amino acids. The germline CDR1 and CDR2 sequences are LNHDA and SQIVND (reference sequence). V was pared by 1 base and J by 7 bases, with 14 bases between. The CDR3 protein is CASSIVPGTRNTIYF. The CDR3 DNA reads TGTGCCAGTAGTATAGTACCGGGAACCAGGAACACCATATATTTT.

V usage is TRBV4-1 and J usage is TRBJ1-5; the D gene is possibly TRBD1 (6 bases). V was cut by 4 bases and J by 2 bases, with 12 bases left in between. Per the germline V gene, CDR1 is MGHRA and CDR2 is YSYEKL. The CDR3 is made up of 15 amino acids. The CDR3 region has the DNA TGCGCCAGCAGCCTACGGGACATAGGCAATCAGCCCCAGCATTTT. It specifies CASSLRDIGNQPQHF.

The chain employs TRBV7-9 and TRBJ1-1, with D hard to call. The CDR3 is 14 residues long. CDR1 SEHNR and CDR2 FQNEAQ come from the germline V gene (reference sequence). Trimming shortened V by 1 base and J by 5 bases, and 11 bases separated the two germline ends. CDR3 residues: CASSLGGQQTEAFF. The CDR3 DNA reads as TGTGCCAGCAGCTTAGGTGGTCAACAGACTGAAGCTTTCTTT.

The chain carries TRBV28 and TRBJ2-1; D gene uncertain. Between the trimmed V and J ends, which lost 5 bases and 12 bases, there was a span of 20 bases. There are 14 residues in the CDR3. Germline values: CDR1 MDHEN, CDR2 SYDVKM. The CDR3 region has the DNA TGTGCCAGCAGTCCGATCTCCCTAGTGATAGTGCAGTTCTTC. Translated: CASSPISLVIVQFF.

The rearrangement links TRBV7-9 to TRBJ1-1; D remains unclear. The CDR3 has 14 amino acids. The V end lost 5 bases, the J end lost 3 bases, and 13 bases lay between the germline ends. CDR1 and CDR2 (germline): SEHNR, FQNEAQ (reference sequence). The CDR3 nucleotides are TGTGCCAGCAGCCTTGGACTAAGGGACACTGAAGCTTTCTTT. It yields the protein CASSLGLRDTEAFF.

V usage is TRBV27 and J usage is TRBJ2-2; D might be TRBD2 (7 bases). In germline, CDR1 is MNHEY, CDR2 SMNVEV (reference sequence). V was shortened by 6 bases and J by 1 base, with 12 bases between the two germline ends. The CDR3 has 15 residues. The CDR3 DNA follows: TGTGCCAGCAGGAGCGGGACAAAGAACACCGGGGAGCTGTTTTTT. Protein sequence: CASRSGTKNTGELFF.

This chain uses TRBV5-1 with TRBJ1-3; D perhaps matches TRBD1 (5 bases). V was shortened by 1 base and J by 0 bases, with 17 bases between the two germline ends. The CDR3 sequence is 18 residues long. Germline CDR1 SGHRS, CDR2 YFSETQ. CDR3 region: CASSLIPPIDSSGNTIYF. The CDR3 DNA is TGCGCCAGCAGCTTGATCCCCCCCATAGACAGCTCTGGAAACACCATATATTTT.

The rearrangement joins TRBV6-6 to TRBJ1-1; perhaps TRBD1 as D (6 bases). Germline V gene lookup returns CDR1 MNHNY and CDR2 SVGAGI (reference sequence). Between the trimmed V and J ends, which lost 7 bases and 8 bases, there was a span of 17 bases. There are 13 residues in the CDR3. In DNA form, the CDR3 reads TGTGCCAGCACCGACAGGTTTGAAGGGGAAGCTTTCTTT. Translation: CASTDRFEGEAFF.

J is TRBJ2-1 and V is TRBV19, with TRBD2 matching over 8 bases. The CDR3 sequence is 15 residues long. The germline V gene encodes CDR1 LNHDA and CDR2 SQIVND (reference sequence). After removal of 1 base from V and 7 bases from J, the junction contained 6 bases not matched to a gene. This CDR3 is CASSIAAGGQNEQFF. The CDR3 coding sequence is TGTGCCAGTAGTATAGCGGCGGGAGGCCAAAATGAGCAGTTCTTC.

DNA for the CDR3: TGCAGCATCTCTACAGGGAATGAAAAACTGTTTTTT. Translated, it gives CSISTGNEKLFF. The V and J genes are TRBV29-1 and TRBJ1-4; tentative D call: TRBD1 (6 bases). The CDR3 contains 12 residues. Germline V gene data show CDR1 as SQVTM and CDR2 as ANQGSEA. V was clipped by 8 bases and J by 5 bases, with 12 bases between them.

The chain joins TRBV7-5 to TRBJ2-2; the table's D call of TRBD2 was not tested on the DNA. TRBV7-5 is termed a pseudogene. The CDR3 length is 16 residues. CDR3 coding DNA: TGTGTCAGAAGCTTACAAACCCTAGCGGGAGACGGGGAGCTGTTTTTT. Protein: CVRSLQTLAGDGELFF.